Reported below is one T cell receptor (beta chain). The antigen is unknown. This sample was included in a study of vaccination effects on CD4 cells after COVID-19. Study details: Post-vaccine draws lagged the second dose by a median of 72 days.

The CDR3 contains 17 residues. Per the germline V gene, CDR1 is MDHEN and CDR2 is SYDVKM. With 0 bases clipped from V and 7 bases from J, the junction kept 6 bases outside the gene matches. The ViraFEST assay expanded antigen-specific CD4+ T cells with viral peptide pools before sequencing. CD4+ T cells were isolated after approximately 10 days of culture. Of the BNT162b2 and mRNA-1273 vaccines, participants received two doses of one or the other. Nucleocapsid antibodies stayed negative before and after vaccination, showing no earlier SARS-CoV-2 infection. Supplemented with roughly 9 IU/ml IL-2 and roughly 10 ug/ml peptides, approximately 2 million PBMC per well were kept in culture. Some clones are missing from TCRdb's copy, which holds only in-frame ones; the method was immunoSEQ multiplex PCR. The sample yields over 25,000 clones, over 75% seen once. Findings of the study overall: Common cold coronavirus cross-reactivity was shown by only 1 of 255 vaccine-induced clones in healthy vaccinees.

This sample comprised CD4+ T cells from PBMCs cultured with SARS-CoV-2 spike peptides, obtained after COVID-19 vaccination. The V call is TRBV28, the J call TRBJ2-1, with 13 bases lining up with TRBD2. This receptor was obtained from a human donor who received a COVID-19 vaccine. Some clones in this sample may be carry-over from other donors' samples. CDR3 in DNA: TGTGCCAGCAGTTTATGGGGACGGACTAGCGGGGGAAATGAGCAGTTCTTC. Translated, it gives CASSLWGRTSGGNEQFF.